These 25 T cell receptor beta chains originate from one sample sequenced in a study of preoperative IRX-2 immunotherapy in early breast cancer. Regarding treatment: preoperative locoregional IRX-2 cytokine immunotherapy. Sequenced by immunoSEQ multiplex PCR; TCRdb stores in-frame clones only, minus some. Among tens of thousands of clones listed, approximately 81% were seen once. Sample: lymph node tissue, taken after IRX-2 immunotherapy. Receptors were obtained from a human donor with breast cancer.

The CDR3 here is CASYWGGRPDTQYF. The DNA of the CDR3 is TGTGCCAGCTACTGGGGCGGGAGGCCCGATACGCAGTATTTT. V usage is TRBV6-8 and J usage is TRBJ2-3; 8 nucleotides align to TRBD2. The CDR3 sequence is 14 residues long. Per germline, CDR1 MNHGY and CDR2 SAAAGT. Trimming cost V 8 bases and J 6 bases; bases outside gene matches: 10.

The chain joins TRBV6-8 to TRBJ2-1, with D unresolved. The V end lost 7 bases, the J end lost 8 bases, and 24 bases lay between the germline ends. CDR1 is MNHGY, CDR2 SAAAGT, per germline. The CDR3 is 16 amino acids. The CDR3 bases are TGTGCCAGCAAAATAGGGCCCGACTTAGTAGTGGATGAGCAGTTCTTC. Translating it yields CASKIGPDLVVDEQFF.

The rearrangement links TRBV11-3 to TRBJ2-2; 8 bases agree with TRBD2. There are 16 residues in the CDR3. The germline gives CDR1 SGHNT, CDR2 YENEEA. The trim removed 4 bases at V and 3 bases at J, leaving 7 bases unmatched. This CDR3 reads CASSYAPGRDTGELFF. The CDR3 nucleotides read TGTGCCAGCAGCTACGCCCCCGGGAGGGACACCGGGGAGCTGTTTTTT.

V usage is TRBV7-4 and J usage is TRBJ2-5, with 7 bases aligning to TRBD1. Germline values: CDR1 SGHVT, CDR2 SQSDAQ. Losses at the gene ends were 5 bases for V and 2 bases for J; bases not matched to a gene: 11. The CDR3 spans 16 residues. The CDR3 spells CASSRTPGQPQETQYF. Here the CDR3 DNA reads TGTGCCAGCAGCCGAACCCCGGGACAGCCTCAAGAGACCCAGTACTTC.

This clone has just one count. The CDR3 DNA is TGTGCCAGCTCACCACCAGGGTACTACGAGCAGTACTTC. Its protein is CASSPPGYYEQYF. The rearrangement joins TRBV18 to TRBJ2-7; D gene unclear. Trimming removed 0 bases at V and 3 bases at J, with 6 bases between. Germline assignment: CDR1 KGHSH and CDR2 LQKENI. CDR3 length: 13 residues.

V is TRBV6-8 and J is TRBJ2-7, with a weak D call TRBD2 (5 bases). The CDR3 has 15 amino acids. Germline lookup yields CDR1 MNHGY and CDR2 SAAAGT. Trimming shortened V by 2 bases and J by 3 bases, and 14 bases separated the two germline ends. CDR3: CASSYGGLDRYEQYF. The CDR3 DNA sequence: TGTGCCAGCAGTTACGGCGGGCTGGACCGCTACGAGCAGTACTTC.

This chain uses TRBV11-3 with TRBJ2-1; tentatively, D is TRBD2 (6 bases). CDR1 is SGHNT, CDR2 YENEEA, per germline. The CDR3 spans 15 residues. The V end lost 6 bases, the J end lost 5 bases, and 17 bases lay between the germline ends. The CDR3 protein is CASSKGGGSDNEQFF. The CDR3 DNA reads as TGTGCCAGCAGTAAGGGAGGTGGTTCGGACAATGAGCAGTTCTTC. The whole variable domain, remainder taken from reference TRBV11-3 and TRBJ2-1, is EAGVVQSPRYKIIEKKQPVAFWCNPISGHNTLYWYLQNLGQGPELLIRYENEEAVDDSQLPKDRFSAERLKGVDSTLKIQPAELGDSAVYLCASSKGGGSDNEQFFGPGTRLTVL.

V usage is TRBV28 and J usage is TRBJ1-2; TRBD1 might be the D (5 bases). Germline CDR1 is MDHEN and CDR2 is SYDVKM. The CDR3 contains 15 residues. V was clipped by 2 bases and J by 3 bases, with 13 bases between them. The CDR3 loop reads CASSLAGLEDYGYTF. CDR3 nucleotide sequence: TGTGCCAGCAGTTTAGCAGGGTTGGAGGACTATGGCTACACCTTC.

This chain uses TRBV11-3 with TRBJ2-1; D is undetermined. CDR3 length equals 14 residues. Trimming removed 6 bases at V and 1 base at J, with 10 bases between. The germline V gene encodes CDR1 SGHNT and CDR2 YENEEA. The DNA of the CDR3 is TGTGCCAGCAGAAATACTGGATCCTACAATGAGCAGTTCTTC. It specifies CASRNTGSYNEQFF.

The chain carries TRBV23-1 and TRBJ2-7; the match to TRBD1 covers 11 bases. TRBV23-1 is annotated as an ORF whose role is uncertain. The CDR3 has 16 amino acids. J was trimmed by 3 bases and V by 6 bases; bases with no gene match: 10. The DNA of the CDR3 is TGCGCCAGCAGCCAAGATGCCGGGACAGGGGGCTACGAGCAGTACTTC. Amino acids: CASSQDAGTGGYEQYF.

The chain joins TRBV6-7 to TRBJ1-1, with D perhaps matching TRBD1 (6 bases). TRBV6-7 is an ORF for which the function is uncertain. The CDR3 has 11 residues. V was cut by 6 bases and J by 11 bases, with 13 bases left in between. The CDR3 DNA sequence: TGTGCCAGCAGCCAGGGGACCAGGGCTTTCTTT. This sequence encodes CASSQGTRAFF.

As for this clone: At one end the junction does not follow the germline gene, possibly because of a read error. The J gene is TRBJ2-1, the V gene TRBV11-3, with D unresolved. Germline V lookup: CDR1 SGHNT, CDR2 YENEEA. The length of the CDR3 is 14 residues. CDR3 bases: TGTGCCAGCAGGTTAGAACCAACAAGCAATGAGCAGTTCTTC. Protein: CASRLEPTSNEQFF.

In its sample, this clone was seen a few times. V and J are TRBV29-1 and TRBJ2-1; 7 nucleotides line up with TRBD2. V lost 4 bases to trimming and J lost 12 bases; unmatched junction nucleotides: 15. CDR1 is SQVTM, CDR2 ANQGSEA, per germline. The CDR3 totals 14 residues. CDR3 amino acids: CSVGSRSGGEGQFF. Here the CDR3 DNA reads TGCAGCGTTGGGTCCCGGTCTGGTGGGGAGGGGCAGTTCTTC.

This CDR3 reads CASSIRGRGDKVNQPQHF. CDR3 bases: TGTGCCAGTAGTATAAGAGGGCGCGGGGACAAGGTTAATCAGCCCCAGCATTTT. The chain is built from TRBV19 and TRBJ1-5; maybe TRBD1 (6 bases). V lost 2 bases to trimming and J lost 4 bases, with 21 bases between them. This CDR3 comprises 18 residues. CDR1 is LNHDA, CDR2 SQIVND, per germline (reference sequence). Using reference TRBV19 and TRBJ1-5 for the parts outside the CDR3, the full variable domain is DGGITQSPKYLFRKEGQNVTLSCEQNLNHDAMYWYRQDPGQGLRLIYYSQIVNDFQKGDIAEGYSVSREKKESFPLTVTSAQKNPTAFYLCASSIRGRGDKVNQPQHFGDGTRLSIL.

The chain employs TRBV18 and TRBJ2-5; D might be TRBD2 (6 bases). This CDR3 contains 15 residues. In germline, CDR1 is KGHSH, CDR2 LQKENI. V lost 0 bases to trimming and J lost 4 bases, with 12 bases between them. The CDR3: CASSPPKGRGETQYF. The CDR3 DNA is TGTGCCAGCTCACCACCGAAGGGGCGGGGAGAGACCCAGTACTTC.

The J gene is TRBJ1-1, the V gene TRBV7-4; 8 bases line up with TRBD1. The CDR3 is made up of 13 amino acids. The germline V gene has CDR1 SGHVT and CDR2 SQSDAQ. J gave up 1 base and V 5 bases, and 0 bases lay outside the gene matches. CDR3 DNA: TGTGCCAGCAGCGACAGGGGGAACACTGAAGCTTTCTTT. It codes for CASSDRGNTEAFF.

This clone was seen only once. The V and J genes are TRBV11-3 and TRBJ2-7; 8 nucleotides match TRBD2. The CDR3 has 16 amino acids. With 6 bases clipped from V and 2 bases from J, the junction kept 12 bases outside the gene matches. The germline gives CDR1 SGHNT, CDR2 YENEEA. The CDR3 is CASSRVRTSSAYEQYF. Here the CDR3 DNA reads TGTGCCAGCAGTCGTGTCCGGACTAGCAGTGCCTACGAGCAGTACTTC. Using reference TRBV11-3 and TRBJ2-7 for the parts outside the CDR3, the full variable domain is EAGVVQSPRYKIIEKKQPVAFWCNPISGHNTLYWYLQNLGQGPELLIRYENEEAVDDSQLPKDRFSAERLKGVDSTLKIQPAELGDSAVYLCASSRVRTSSAYEQYFGPGTRLTVT.

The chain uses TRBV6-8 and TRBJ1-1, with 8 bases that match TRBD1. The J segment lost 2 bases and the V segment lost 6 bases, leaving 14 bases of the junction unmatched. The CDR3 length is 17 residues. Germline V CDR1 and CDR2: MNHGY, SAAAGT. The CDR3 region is CASSPGQGRIGNTEAFF. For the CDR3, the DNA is TGTGCCAGCAGCCCTGGACAGGGCCGAATAGGAAACACTGAAGCTTTCTTT.

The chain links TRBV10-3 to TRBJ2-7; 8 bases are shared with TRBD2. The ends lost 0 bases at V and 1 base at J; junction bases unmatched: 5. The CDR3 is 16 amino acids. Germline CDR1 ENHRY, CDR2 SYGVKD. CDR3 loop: CAISESLSGSSYEQYF. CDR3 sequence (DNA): TGTGCCATCAGTGAGTCGCTGAGCGGGAGTTCCTACGAGCAGTACTTC.

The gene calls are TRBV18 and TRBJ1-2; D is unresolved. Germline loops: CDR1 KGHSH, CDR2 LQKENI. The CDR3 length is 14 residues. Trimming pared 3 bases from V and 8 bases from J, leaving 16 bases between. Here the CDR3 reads CASSPGPTSGGYTF. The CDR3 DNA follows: TGTGCCAGCTCACCGGGCCCAACCTCGGGAGGCTACACCTTC.

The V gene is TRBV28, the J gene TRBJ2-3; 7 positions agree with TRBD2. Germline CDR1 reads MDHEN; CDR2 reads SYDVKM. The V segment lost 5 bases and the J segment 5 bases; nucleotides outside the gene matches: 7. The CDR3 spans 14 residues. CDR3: CASSPPTSRDTQYF. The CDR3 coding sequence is TGTGCCAGCAGTCCACCGACTAGCCGAGATACGCAGTATTTT.

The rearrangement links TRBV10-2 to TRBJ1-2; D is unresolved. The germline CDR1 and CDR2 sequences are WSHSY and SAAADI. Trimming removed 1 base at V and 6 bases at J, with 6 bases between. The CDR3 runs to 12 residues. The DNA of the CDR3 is TGCGCCAGCAGTGAGTTTGGGGATGGCTACACCTTC. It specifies CASSEFGDGYTF.

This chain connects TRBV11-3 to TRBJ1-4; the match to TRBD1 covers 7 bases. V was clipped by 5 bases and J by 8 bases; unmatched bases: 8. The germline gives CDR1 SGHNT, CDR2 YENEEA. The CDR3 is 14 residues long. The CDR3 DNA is TGTGCCAGCAGCCATGGGACAGAAATCGAAAAACTGTTTTTT. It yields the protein CASSHGTEIEKLFF. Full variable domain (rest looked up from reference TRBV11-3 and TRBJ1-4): EAGVVQSPRYKIIEKKQPVAFWCNPISGHNTLYWYLQNLGQGPELLIRYENEEAVDDSQLPKDRFSAERLKGVDSTLKIQPAELGDSAVYLCASSHGTEIEKLFFGSGTQLSVL.

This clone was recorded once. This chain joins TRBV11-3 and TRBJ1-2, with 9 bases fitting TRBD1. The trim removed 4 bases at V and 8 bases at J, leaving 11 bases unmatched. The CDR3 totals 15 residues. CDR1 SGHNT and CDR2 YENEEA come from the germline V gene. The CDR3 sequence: CASSSPRTGEGGYTF. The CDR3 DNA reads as TGTGCCAGCAGCTCCCCAAGGACAGGGGAAGGGGGCTACACCTTC.

The CDR3 DNA reads TGTGCCAGCAGTTTGAGCGGACTAGCCAAAAACATTCAGTACTTC. It is translated as CASSLSGLAKNIQYF. The chain links TRBV28 to TRBJ2-4; a weak D match, TRBD2 (5 bases). CDR1 and CDR2 from the germline V gene are MDHEN and SYDVKM. This CDR3 is 15 amino acids long. V was cut by 3 bases and J by 0 bases, with 9 bases left in between.